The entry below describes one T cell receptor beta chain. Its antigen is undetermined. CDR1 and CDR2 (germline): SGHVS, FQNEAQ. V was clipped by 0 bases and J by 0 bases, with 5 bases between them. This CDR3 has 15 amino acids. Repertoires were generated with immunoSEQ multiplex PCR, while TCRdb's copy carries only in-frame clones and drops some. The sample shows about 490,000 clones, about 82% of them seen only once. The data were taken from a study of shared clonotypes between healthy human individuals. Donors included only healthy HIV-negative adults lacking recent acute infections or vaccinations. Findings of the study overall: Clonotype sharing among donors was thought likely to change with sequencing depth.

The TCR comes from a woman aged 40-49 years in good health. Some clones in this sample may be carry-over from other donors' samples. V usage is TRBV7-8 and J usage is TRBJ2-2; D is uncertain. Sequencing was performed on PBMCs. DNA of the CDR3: TGTGCCAGCAGCTTAGCTACAGCGAACACCGGGGAGCTGTTTTTT. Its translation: CASSLATANTGELFF.